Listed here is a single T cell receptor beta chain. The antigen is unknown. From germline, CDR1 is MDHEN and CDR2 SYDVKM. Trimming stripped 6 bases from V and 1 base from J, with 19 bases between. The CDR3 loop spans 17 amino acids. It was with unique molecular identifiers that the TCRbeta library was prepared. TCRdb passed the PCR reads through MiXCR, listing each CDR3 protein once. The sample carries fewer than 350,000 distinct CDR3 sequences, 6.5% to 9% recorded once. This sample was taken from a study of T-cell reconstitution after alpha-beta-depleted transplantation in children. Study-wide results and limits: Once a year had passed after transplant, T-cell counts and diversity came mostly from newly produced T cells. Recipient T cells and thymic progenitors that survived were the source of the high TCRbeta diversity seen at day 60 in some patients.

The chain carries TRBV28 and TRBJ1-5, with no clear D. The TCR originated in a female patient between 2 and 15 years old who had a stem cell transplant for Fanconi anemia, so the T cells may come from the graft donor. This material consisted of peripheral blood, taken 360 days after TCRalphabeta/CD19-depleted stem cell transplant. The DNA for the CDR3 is TGTGCCAGCAGCCTAGTTGGCGGCGAGGGAAGCAATCAGCCCCAGCATTTT. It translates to CASSLVGGEGSNQPQHF.